A single sample gave rise to the 23 T cell receptor beta chains below, sequenced in a study of early T cells in non-severe SARS-CoV-2 infection. TCRdb re-analysed the 5' RACE reads in MiXCR, keeping a single row per CDR3 protein. Here the sample spans 55,000 to 65,000 distinct CDR3 sequences, roughly an eighth being singletons. Sequencing used whole blood, obtained at baseline. The source is an adult who was a healthcare worker with PCR-confirmed SARS-CoV-2 infection or an uninfected control (not recorded which).

The chain links TRBV28 to TRBJ2-7; the match to TRBD1 covers 9 bases. The trim removed 3 bases at V and 3 bases at J, leaving 0 bases unmatched. The CDR3 has 13 residues. Germline CDR1 and CDR2: MDHEN and SYDVKM. CDR3 amino acids: CASSLDRGYEQYF. CDR3 DNA sequence: TGTGCCAGCAGTTTGGACAGGGGCTACGAGCAGTACTTC. Together with reference TRBV28 and TRBJ2-7, the CDR3 gives the full variable domain: DVKVTQSSRYLVKRTGEKVFLECVQDMDHENMFWYRQDPGLGLRLIYFSYDVKMKEKGDIPEGYSVSREKKERFSLILESASTNQTSMYLCASSLDRGYEQYFGPGTRLTVT.

This clonotype came up a few times. V gene TRBV20-1 combines with J gene TRBJ2-4; a weak D match, TRBD1 (6 bases). V lost 6 bases and J 0 bases, leaving 15 bases between the germline ends. CDR1 and CDR2 (germline): DFQATT, SNEGSKA (reference sequence). CDR3 size: 15 residues. The CDR3 sequence is CSASPGHLAKNIQYF. In DNA, the CDR3 is TGCAGTGCCTCTCCGGGACACCTAGCCAAAAACATTCAGTACTTC.

The table lists this clonotype with a few counts. The chain uses TRBV5-1 and TRBJ1-2; D is undetermined. CDR3 size: 14 residues. Trimming took off 7 bases at V and 4 bases at J, with 17 bases between the two ends. Germline lookup yields CDR1 SGHRS and CDR2 YFSETQ. This chain's CDR3 is CASAVNVGVYGYTF. CDR3 coding DNA: TGCGCCAGCGCCGTGAACGTTGGTGTCTATGGCTACACCTTC.

This clonotype came up many times. The chain has TRBV2 and TRBJ1-1; D is unclear. This CDR3 spans 15 amino acids. Germline CDR1 reads SNHLY; CDR2 reads FYNNEI. Trimming cost V 5 bases and J 0 bases, with 13 bases left between them. Written as DNA, the CDR3 is TGTGCCAGCAGTATCCAGGTACCCATGAACACTGAAGCTTTCTTT. This gives the protein CASSIQVPMNTEAFF.

J is TRBJ1-6 and V is TRBV28; D is unresolved. CDR1 MDHEN and CDR2 SYDVKM come from the germline V gene. The CDR3 is made up of 16 amino acids. V gave up 5 bases and J gave up 0 bases, with 11 bases separating them. CDR3 protein: CASSPFLGSYNSPLHF. The CDR3 nucleotides read TGTGCCAGCAGTCCGTTTTTGGGCTCCTATAATTCACCCCTCCACTTT. The variable domain in full, completed from reference TRBV28 and TRBJ1-6, reads DVKVTQSSRYLVKRTGEKVFLECVQDMDHENMFWYRQDPGLGLRLIYFSYDVKMKEKGDIPEGYSVSREKKERFSLILESASTNQTSMYLCASSPFLGSYNSPLHFGNGTRLTVT.

This clonotype was seen only a few times. CDR3 sequence: CASSQEFMDRRSTGELFF. In DNA form, the CDR3 reads TGTGCCAGCAGCCAAGAATTTATGGACAGACGCTCCACCGGGGAGCTGTTTTTT. This chain connects TRBV3-1 to TRBJ2-2, with D perhaps TRBD1 (6 bases). This CDR3 spans 18 amino acids. The V gene lost 0 bases and the J gene lost 4 bases, with 18 bases spanning the gap. The germline gives CDR1 LGHDT, CDR2 YNNKEL (reference sequence).

This clonotype was seen more than once but under ten times. The rearrangement joins TRBV29-1 to TRBJ2-3, with D perhaps matching TRBD2 (5 bases). Germline V gene lookup returns CDR1 SQVTM and CDR2 ANQGSEA. This CDR3 is 13 amino acids long. The V end lost 2 bases, the J end lost 0 bases, and 6 bases lay between the germline ends. DNA of the CDR3: TGCAGCGTTGAACGAGGGAGCACAGATACGCAGTATTTT. The encoded protein is CSVERGSTDTQYF.

The table lists this clonotype with a few counts. The gene calls are TRBV11-2 and TRBJ2-7; possible D gene TRBD2, 5 bases. V was clipped by 0 bases and J by 6 bases, with 9 bases between them. The germline gives CDR1 SGHAT, CDR2 FQNNGV. The CDR3 loop spans 13 amino acids. The CDR3 protein is CASSLDPGVEQYF. DNA for the CDR3: TGTGCCAGCAGCTTAGATCCCGGGGTCGAGCAGTACTTC.

This clonotype was seen only a few times. The J gene is TRBJ2-5, the V gene TRBV11-2; D tentatively fits TRBD1 or TRBD2 (5 bases each). CDR1 SGHAT and CDR2 FQNNGV come from the germline V gene. This CDR3 is built from 14 residues. The ends were cut back, 5 bases at V and 9 bases at J, with 19 bases in the middle. This chain's CDR3 is CASSPGRRTEAQYF. The CDR3, as DNA: TGTGCCAGCAGCCCGGGGCGGCGGACCGAGGCCCAGTACTTC.

This clonotype came up many times. The chain carries TRBV28 and TRBJ2-7; 7 nucleotides match TRBD2. V lost 3 bases and J lost 0; bases outside the gene matches: 2. This CDR3 is 14 amino acids long. Germline V CDR1 and CDR2: MDHEN, SYDVKM. The CDR3, as DNA: TGTGCCAGCAGTTTCAGCGGGGCCTCCTACGAGCAGTACTTC. It is translated as CASSFSGASYEQYF.

CDR3 nucleotides: TGTGCCAGCAGATCAACTAGCGGCTACTACAATGAGCAGTTCTTC. Its translation is CASRSTSGYYNEQFF. The rearrangement joins TRBV6-5 to TRBJ2-1, with TRBD2 identical over 8 bases. After removal of 6 bases from V and 3 bases from J, the junction contained 7 bases not matched to a gene. CDR3 length: 15 amino acids. The germline CDR1 and CDR2 sequences are MNHEY and SVGAGI.

A few counts support this clonotype. CDR3: CASSRTGQLSTDTQYF. As DNA, the CDR3 is TGTGCCAGCAGCCGAACGGGACAGCTTAGCACAGATACGCAGTATTTT. V is TRBV9 and J is TRBJ2-3, with TRBD1 matching over 7 bases. V lost 4 bases to trimming and J lost 0 bases; unmatched junction nucleotides: 8. The germline V gene has CDR1 SGDLS and CDR2 YYNGEE. The CDR3 has 16 residues.

Only a few counts were recorded for this clonotype. The V gene is TRBV18, the J gene TRBJ2-2, with D possibly being TRBD1 (5 bases). From germline, CDR1 is KGHSH and CDR2 LQKENI. CDR3 size: 18 residues. The germline V and J ends were trimmed by 2 bases and 3 bases, with 19 bases remaining between them. CDR3 nucleotide sequence: TGTGCCAGCTCACCAAAGGGGCCGGAACTTAAATACACCGGGGAGCTGTTTTTT. Translating gives CASSPKGPELKYTGELFF.

The table lists this clonotype with a few counts. V gene TRBV7-8 combines with J gene TRBJ2-5, with D unclear. This CDR3 has 14 amino acids. Germline lookup yields CDR1 SGHVS and CDR2 FQNEAQ. V gave up 1 base and J gave up 2 bases, with 8 bases separating them. The CDR3 DNA follows: TGTGCCAGCAGCTTAGGGGATTTTCAAGAGACCCAGTACTTC. It is translated as CASSLGDFQETQYF. The variable domain in full, completed from reference TRBV7-8 and TRBJ2-5, reads GAGVSQSPRYKVAKRGQDVALRCDPISGHVSLFWYQQALGQGPEFLTYFQNEAQLDKSGLPSDRFFAERPEGSVSTLKIQRTQQEDSAVYLCASSLGDFQETQYFGPGTRLLVL.

The table lists this clonotype with a few counts. This sequence joins TRBV20-1 and TRBJ1-2; D perhaps matches TRBD1 (5 bases). Germline CDR1 reads DFQATT; CDR2 reads SNEGSKA (reference sequence). V lost 7 bases, J lost 4 bases, and 19 bases lay in between. The CDR3 loop spans 14 amino acids. CDR3 sequence: CSVPGGAGIYGYTF. CDR3 DNA: TGCAGTGTCCCCGGAGGGGCAGGAATCTATGGCTACACCTTC.

CDR3 bases: TGTGCCAGCAGGAGCCTAAGCGGGAGGAGCCCAGATACGCAGTATTTT. It specifies CASRSLSGRSPDTQYF. The chain uses TRBV6-6 and TRBJ2-3, with TRBD2 matching 9 bases. With 6 bases clipped from V and 4 bases from J, the junction kept 11 bases outside the gene matches. The CDR3 has 16 amino acids. The V gene's germline CDR1 is MNHNY and CDR2 SVGAGI (reference sequence).

The chain carries TRBV7-2 and TRBJ2-3; the D gene is possibly TRBD2 (6 bases). Trimming stripped 5 bases from V and 2 bases from J, with 17 bases between. This CDR3 has 16 residues. The germline CDR1 and CDR2 sequences are SGHTA and FQGNSA. The chain's CDR3 is CASSPRLAPLTDTQYF. The CDR3 DNA is TGTGCCAGCAGCCCGCGGCTAGCGCCACTCACAGATACGCAGTATTTT.

This clonotype was seen only a few times. The V call is TRBV13, the J call TRBJ2-7; perhaps D is TRBD1 or TRBD2 (5 bases each). CDR1 PRHDT and CDR2 FYEKMQ come from the germline V gene (reference sequence). CDR3 length equals 15 residues. Between the trimmed V and J ends, which lost 5 bases and 2 bases, there was a span of 16 bases. CDR3 protein: CASSPPGRIAYEQYF. CDR3 sequence (DNA): TGTGCCAGCAGCCCCCCGGGACGTATAGCCTACGAGCAGTACTTC.

This clonotype was counted ten times or more. The chain links TRBV6-5 to TRBJ2-1, with D maybe TRBD1 (6 bases). The ends were cut back, 6 bases at V and 1 base at J, with 16 bases in the middle. In germline, CDR1 is MNHEY, CDR2 SVGAGI. This CDR3 region has 16 residues. The CDR3, as DNA: TGTGCCAGCAGCCGAACAGGGAGTGTGTCCTACAATGAGCAGTTCTTC. Translation: CASSRTGSVSYNEQFF.

This clonotype was seen more than once but under ten times. This chain joins TRBV6-6 and TRBJ2-1, with 7 bases identical to TRBD1. This CDR3 comprises 14 residues. The V gene's germline CDR1 is MNHNY and CDR2 SVGAGI (reference sequence). The junction had 4 bases not matched to a gene; V was cut back by 4 bases and J by 4 bases. The CDR3 DNA reads TGTGCCAGCAGTTTTCCGGGACAGTACAATGAGCAGTTCTTC. Encoded protein: CASSFPGQYNEQFF.

The chain combines TRBV6-2 or TRBV6-3 with TRBJ2-7; weak D call: TRBD1 (6 bases). CDR3 length: 14 residues. V was cut by 5 bases and J by 2 bases, with 13 bases left in between. Per the germline V gene, CDR1 is MNHEY and CDR2 is SVGEGT. The DNA for the CDR3 is TGTGCCAGCAGTCCCCCGCAGGGGACCTACGAGCAGTACTTC. Residues: CASSPPQGTYEQYF.

The chain recombines TRBV6-5 with TRBJ2-2; D might be TRBD1 (5 bases). Trimming took 2 bases from V and 1 from J, leaving 11 bases between them. Germline assignment: CDR1 MNHEY and CDR2 SVGAGI. The CDR3 contains 16 residues. CDR3 residues: CASSYRRQGNTGELFF. DNA for the CDR3: TGTGCCAGCAGTTACAGGCGGCAGGGGAACACCGGGGAGCTGTTTTTT.

V is TRBV2 and J is TRBJ2-3; the D gene could be TRBD1 or TRBD2 (5 bases each). The CDR3 is made up of 15 amino acids. Germline V gene sequence: CDR1 SNHLY, CDR2 FYNNEI. Trimming left V 3 bases short and J 0 bases short, with 10 bases between. DNA of the CDR3: TGTGCCAGCAGTGATAGGGACCTAAGCACAGATACGCAGTATTTT. Translation: CASSDRDLSTDTQYF.